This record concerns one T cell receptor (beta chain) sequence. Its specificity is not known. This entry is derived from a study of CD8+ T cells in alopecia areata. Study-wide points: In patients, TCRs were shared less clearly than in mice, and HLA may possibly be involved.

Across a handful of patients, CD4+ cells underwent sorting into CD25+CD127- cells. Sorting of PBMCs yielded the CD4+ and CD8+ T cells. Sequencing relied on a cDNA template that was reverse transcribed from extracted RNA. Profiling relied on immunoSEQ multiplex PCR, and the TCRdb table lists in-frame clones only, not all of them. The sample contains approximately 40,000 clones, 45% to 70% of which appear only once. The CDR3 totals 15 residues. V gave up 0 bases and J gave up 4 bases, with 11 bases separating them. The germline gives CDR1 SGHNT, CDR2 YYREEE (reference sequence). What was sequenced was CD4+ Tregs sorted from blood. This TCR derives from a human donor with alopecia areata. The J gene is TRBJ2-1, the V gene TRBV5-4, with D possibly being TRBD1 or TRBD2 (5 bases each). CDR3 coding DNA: TGTGCCAGCAGCTTGGGGGGGTCCATTTACAATGAGCAGTTCTTC. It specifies CASSLGGSIYNEQFF.